This T cell receptor (beta chain) was obtained from a study of T cells after yellow fever vaccination. About the research overall: Preparation of the low-cell-number fractions used SMART-Seq v4 Ultra Low Input. Overall study findings and caveats: Clonotype sharing between CD4 and CD8 compartments was small.

J was trimmed by 2 bases and V by 1 base; bases with no gene match: 5. CDR3 length equals 16 residues. Germline V gene sequence: CDR1 SGHVS, CDR2 FNYEAQ. In its sample, this clonotype was seen a few times. The antigen is not known. Researchers made TCR cDNA using 5'RACE template switching, and this step added a universal primer site and UMIs. Using its own MiXCR run on the 5' RACE reads, TCRdb lists one record per CDR3 protein. The repertoire holds roughly 400,000 distinct CDR3 sequences, roughly a sixth seen once, with around 17% in the top ten. This receptor was obtained from a man younger than 30 who received the YFV17D yellow fever vaccine. The chain uses TRBV7-6 and TRBJ2-1; TRBD2 matches 7 bases. The sequencing here drew on PBMCs, taken before the yellow fever booster vaccination. The CDR3 sequence is CASSLDPGLPYNEQFF. As DNA, the CDR3 is TGTGCCAGCAGCTTAGATCCGGGACTACCCTACAATGAGCAGTTCTTC.